This TCR beta chain was found in a study of T cell repertoires in cytomegalovirus infection. Study-level points and caveats: The study identified carriers of CMV plus the relevant HLA from cumulative public TCR beta family frequency.

CDR1 is SGHVS and CDR2 is FNYEAQ in the germline V gene. This CDR3 is 16 amino acids long. The V gene lost 0 bases and the J gene lost 7 bases, with 13 bases spanning the gap. In this sample, this clonotype turned up many times. Its antigen is not known. In TCRdb, the reads were re-called with MiXCR into one record per CDR3 protein. The top ten clones hold about 14% of a sample with roughly 920,000 distinct CDR3 sequences, roughly 31% of them seen once. This chain joins TRBV7-6 and TRBJ1-6; no clear D. The receptor comes from a human donor in good health (CMV status not recorded). Some clones in this sample may be carry-over from other donors' samples. This specimen consisted of cultured CD8+ T cells from PBMCs, obtained from culture after CMV antigen stimulation. The DNA for the CDR3 is TGTGCCAGCAGCTTAGCCGGAGCTAGCTTAAATTCACCCCTCCACTTT. Protein: CASSLAGASLNSPLHF.